The T cell receptor beta chain under discussion was sequenced for a study of vaccination and CD4 T cells after COVID-19. Study-level findings and limits: SARS-CoV-2-reactive clonotypes rose nonsignificantly, with the median going from approximately 21 to 40.

The time point: late sampling 161 to 241 days after vaccination in a few convalescent patients. Treatment noted: approximately 9-day PBMC culture with coronavirus spike peptide pools or control peptides (ViraFEST assay). Medium was half-exchanged with fresh IL-2 medium on days 3 and 7. A note on this clonotype: Antigen unknown.

Sequenced with the Oncomine TCR Beta short-read assay was DNA taken from cultured CD4+ T cells. Investigators obtained genomic DNA by extraction from cultured CD4+ T cells. A single record per CDR3 protein comes from TCRdb applying MiXCR to the PCR reads. The sample contains about 26,000 distinct CDR3 sequences, 41% of which appear only once. This CDR3 is built from 14 residues. The V and J ends lost 4 bases and 0 bases respectively, with 9 bases between them. The chain recombines TRBV23-1 with TRBJ1-1, with D unclear. TRBV23-1 is placed among ORFs of uncertain function. This sample comprised CD4+ T cells from blood, cultured in vitro, obtained about 7 months after SARS-CoV-2 vaccination. The clonotype was recovered from a human donor who had recovered from COVID-19. CDR3 bases: TGCGCCAGCAGTCTTTGGGGTATGAACACTGAAGCTTTCTTT. It encodes CASSLWGMNTEAFF.